This TCR beta chain was recovered during a study of PD-1 blockade in classical Hodgkin lymphoma. Across the study: The study gave patients nivolumab 3 mg/kg intravenously every 2 weeks.

Each of the patients experienced relapse following autologous stem cell transplantation, and their brentuximab vedotin exposure differed. Remarks on this clone: Its antigen remains unidentified.

Generated by immunoSEQ multiplex PCR, the TCRdb table keeps only in-frame clones and is missing some. The sample has 15,000 to 20,000 clones, around 72% seen once; the top ten hold about 4.5%. The V and J ends lost 0 bases and 7 bases, in that order; junction bases with no gene match: 10. Germline-derived CDR1 and CDR2 are SGHNT and YYREEE (reference sequence). The length of the CDR3 is 16 residues. Findings and caveats of the study: The baseline diversity of complete responders showed similarity to that of newly diagnosed patients.

This clonotype originated in a human donor with classical Hodgkin lymphoma. This chain connects TRBV5-4 to TRBJ2-1, with TRBD2 identical over 7 bases. The starting material was peripheral blood mononuclear cells (PBMCs), obtained at baseline. The CDR3 bases are TGTGCCAGCAGCTTGGGCGCGGGAGTAGCTTCGAATGAGCAGTTCTTC. Translated: CASSLGAGVASNEQFF.